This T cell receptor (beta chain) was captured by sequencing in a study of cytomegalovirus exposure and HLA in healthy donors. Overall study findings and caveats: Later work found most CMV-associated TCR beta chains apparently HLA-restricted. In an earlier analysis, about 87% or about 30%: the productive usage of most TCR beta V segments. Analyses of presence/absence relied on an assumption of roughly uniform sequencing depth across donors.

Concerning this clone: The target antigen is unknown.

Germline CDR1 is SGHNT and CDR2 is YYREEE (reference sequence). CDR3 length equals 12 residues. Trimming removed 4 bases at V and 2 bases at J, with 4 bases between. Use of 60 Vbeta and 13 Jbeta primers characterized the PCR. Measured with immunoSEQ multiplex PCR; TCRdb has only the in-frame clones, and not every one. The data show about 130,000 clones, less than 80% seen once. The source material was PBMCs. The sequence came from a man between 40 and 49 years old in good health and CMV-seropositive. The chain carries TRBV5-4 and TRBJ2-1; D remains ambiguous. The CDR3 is CASSATYNEQFF. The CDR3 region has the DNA TGTGCCAGCAGCGCGACCTACAATGAGCAGTTCTTC. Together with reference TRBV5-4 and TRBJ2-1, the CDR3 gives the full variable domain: ETGVTQSPTHLIKTRGQQVTLRCSSQSGHNTVSWYQQALGQGPQFIFQYYREEENGRGNFPPRFSGLQFPNYSSELNVNALELDDSALYLCASSATYNEQFFGPGTRLTVL.